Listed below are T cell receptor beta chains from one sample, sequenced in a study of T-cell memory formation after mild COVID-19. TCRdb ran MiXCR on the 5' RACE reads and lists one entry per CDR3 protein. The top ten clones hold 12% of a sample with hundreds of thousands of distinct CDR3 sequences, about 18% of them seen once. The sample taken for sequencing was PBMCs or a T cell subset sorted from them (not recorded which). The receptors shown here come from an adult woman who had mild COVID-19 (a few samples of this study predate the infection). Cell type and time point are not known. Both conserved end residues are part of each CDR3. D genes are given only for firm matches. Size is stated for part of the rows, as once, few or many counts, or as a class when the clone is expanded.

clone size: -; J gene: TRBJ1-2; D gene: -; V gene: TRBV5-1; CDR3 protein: CASSHGRDTTARGGYTF; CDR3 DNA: TGCGCCAGCAGCCACGGAAGGGACACAACAGCCCGGGGTGGCTACACCTTC
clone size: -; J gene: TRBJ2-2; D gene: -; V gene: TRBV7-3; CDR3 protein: CASSLTGWSDGELFF; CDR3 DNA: TGTGCCAGCAGCTTAACAGGTTGGAGTGACGGGGAGCTGTTTTTT
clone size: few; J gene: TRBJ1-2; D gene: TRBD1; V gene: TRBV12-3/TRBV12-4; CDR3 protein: CASSSFQGANYGYTF; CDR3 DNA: TGTGCCAGCAGTTCCTTTCAGGGGGCCAACTATGGCTACACCTTC
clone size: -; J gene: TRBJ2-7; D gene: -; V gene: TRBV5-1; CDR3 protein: CASSLGSGTVTYEQYF; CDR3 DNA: TGCGCCAGCAGCTTGGGGTCGGGGACCGTGACCTACGAGCAGTACTTC
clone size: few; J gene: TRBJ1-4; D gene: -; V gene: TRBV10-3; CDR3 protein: CAISDTAATNEKLFF; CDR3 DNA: TGTGCCATCAGTGACACGGCTGCAACTAATGAAAAACTGTTTTTT
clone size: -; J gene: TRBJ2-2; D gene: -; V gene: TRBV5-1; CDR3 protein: CASILAGELFF; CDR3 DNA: TGCGCCAGCATACTAGCCGGGGAGCTGTTTTTT
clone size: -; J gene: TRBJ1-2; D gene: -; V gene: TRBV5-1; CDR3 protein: CASSLAGSAPGYTF; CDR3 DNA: TGCGCCAGCAGCTTGGCCGGGAGCGCGCCTGGCTACACCTTC
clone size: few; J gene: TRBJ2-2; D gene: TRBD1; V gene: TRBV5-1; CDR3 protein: CASSRRQGSDGELFF; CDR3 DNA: TGCGCCAGCAGCCGACGACAGGGATCTGACGGGGAGCTGTTTTTT
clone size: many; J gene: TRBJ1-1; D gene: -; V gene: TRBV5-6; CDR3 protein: CASSLMGANTEAFF; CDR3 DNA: TGTGCCAGCAGCTTGATGGGGGCGAACACTGAAGCTTTCTTT
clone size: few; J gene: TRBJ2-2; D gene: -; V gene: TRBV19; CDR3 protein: CASSRDPGELFF; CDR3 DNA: TGTGCCAGTAGTAGGGATCCCGGGGAGCTGTTTTTT
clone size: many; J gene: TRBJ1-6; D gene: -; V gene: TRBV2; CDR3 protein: CASRMGASYNSPLHF; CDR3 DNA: TGTGCCAGCAGGATGGGGGCATCCTATAATTCACCCCTCCACTTT
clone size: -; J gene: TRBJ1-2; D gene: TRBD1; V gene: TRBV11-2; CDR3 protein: CASSSAGGLSYGYTF; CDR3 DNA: TGTGCCAGCAGCAGCGCAGGGGGCCTTAGCTATGGCTACACCTTC
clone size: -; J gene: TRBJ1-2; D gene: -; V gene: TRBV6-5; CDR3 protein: CASSYEGVQGYTF; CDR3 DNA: TGTGCCAGCAGTTACGAGGGGGTACAAGGCTACACCTTC
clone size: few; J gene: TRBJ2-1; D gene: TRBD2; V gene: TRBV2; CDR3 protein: CASTGLAGLNEQFF; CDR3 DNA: TGTGCCAGCACCGGACTAGCGGGTCTCAATGAGCAGTTCTTC
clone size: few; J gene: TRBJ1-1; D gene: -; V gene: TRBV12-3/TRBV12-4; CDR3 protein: CASRTGTSQAFF; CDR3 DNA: TGTGCCAGCAGGACCGGGACCTCCCAAGCTTTCTTT
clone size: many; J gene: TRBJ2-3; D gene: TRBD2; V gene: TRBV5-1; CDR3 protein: CASSKGLAGVTDTQYF; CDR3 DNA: TGCGCCAGCAGCAAAGGACTAGCGGGGGTCACAGATACGCAGTATTTT
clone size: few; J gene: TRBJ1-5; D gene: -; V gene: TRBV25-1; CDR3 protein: CASSETGRNQPQHF; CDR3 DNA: TGTGCCAGCAGTGAAACGGGCCGGAATCAGCCCCAGCATTTT
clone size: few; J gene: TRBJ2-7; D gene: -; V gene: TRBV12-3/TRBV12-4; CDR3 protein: CASSFRLRDSYEQYF; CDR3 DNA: TGTGCCAGCAGTTTCCGGCTTCGGGACTCCTACGAGCAGTACTTC
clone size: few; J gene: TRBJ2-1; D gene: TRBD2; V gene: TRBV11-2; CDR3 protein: CASSSRGGGGSYNEQFF; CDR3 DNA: TGTGCCAGCAGCTCCCGGGGTGGCGGGGGCTCCTACAATGAGCAGTTCTTC
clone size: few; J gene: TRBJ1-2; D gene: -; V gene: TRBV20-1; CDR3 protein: CSAIHTGSGYTF; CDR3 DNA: TGCAGTGCCATACATACAGGGAGTGGCTACACCTTC
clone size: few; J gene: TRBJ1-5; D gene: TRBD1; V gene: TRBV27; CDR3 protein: CASSPRQGVQPQHF; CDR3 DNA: TGTGCCAGCAGTCCCCGACAGGGGGTCCAGCCCCAGCATTTT
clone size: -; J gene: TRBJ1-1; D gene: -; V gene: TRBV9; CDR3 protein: CASSVGPGVTEAFF; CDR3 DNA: TGTGCCAGCAGCGTAGGTCCAGGGGTCACTGAAGCTTTCTTT
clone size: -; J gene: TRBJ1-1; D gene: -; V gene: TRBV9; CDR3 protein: CASSEPGRGTEAFF; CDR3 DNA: TGTGCCAGCAGCGAGCCCGGGAGAGGCACTGAAGCTTTCTTT
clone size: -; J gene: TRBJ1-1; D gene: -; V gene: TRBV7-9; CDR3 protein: CASSLTYTEAFF; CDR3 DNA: TGTGCCAGCAGCTTGACCTACACTGAAGCTTTCTTT
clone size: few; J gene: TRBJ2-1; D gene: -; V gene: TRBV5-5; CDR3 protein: CASSPGAHNEQFF; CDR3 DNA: TGTGCCAGCAGCCCGGGGGCCCACAATGAGCAGTTCTTC
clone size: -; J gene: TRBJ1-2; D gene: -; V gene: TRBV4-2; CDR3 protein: CASSQDGPSLNYGYTF; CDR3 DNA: TGTGCCAGCAGCCAAGACGGGCCGTCCCTTAACTATGGCTACACCTTC
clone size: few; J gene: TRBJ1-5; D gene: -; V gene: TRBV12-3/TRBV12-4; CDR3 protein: CASSLGSGLNQPQHF; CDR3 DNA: TGTGCCAGCAGCCTAGGGTCCGGGCTCAATCAGCCCCAGCATTTT
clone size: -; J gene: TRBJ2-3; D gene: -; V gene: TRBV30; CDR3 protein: CAWSVGVGITDTQYF; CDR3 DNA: TGTGCCTGGAGTGTAGGCGTAGGGATCACAGATACGCAGTATTTT
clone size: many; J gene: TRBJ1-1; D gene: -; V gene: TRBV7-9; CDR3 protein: CASSSPLGTRAFF; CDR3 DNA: TGTGCCAGCAGCTCCCCCCTCGGGACCCGGGCTTTCTTT
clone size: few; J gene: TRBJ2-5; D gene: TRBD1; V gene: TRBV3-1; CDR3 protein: CASSQDTGNRGTQYF; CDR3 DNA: TGTGCCAGCAGCCAAGACACAGGGAACAGGGGGACCCAGTACTTC
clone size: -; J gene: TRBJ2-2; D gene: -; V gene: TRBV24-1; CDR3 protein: CATSTSLNTGELFF; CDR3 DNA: TGTGCCACCAGCACAAGCTTGAACACCGGGGAGCTGTTTTTT
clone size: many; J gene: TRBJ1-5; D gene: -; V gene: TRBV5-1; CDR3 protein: CASSLEGGNQPQHF; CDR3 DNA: TGCGCCAGCAGCTTAGAAGGGGGTAATCAGCCCCAGCATTTT
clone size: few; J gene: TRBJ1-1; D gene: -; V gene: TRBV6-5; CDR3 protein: CASSVRDLGTEAFF; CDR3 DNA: TGTGCCAGCAGTGTAAGGGACTTAGGCACTGAAGCTTTCTTT
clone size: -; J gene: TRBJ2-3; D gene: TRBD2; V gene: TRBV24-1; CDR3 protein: CATSDLSRGGSMMTDTQYF; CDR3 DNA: TGTGCCACCAGTGATTTGAGCCGGGGGGGCTCAATGATGACAGATACGCAGTATTTT
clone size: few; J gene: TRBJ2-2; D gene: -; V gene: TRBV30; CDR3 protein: CAWSVTGELFF; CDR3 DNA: TGTGCCTGGAGTGTAACCGGGGAGCTGTTTTTT
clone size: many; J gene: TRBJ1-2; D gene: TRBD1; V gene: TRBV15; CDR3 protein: CATSRDRETGEGYTF; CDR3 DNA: TGTGCCACCAGCAGAGATCGTGAGACAGGGGAGGGCTACACCTTC
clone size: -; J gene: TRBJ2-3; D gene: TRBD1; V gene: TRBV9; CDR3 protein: CASSSSRNRGDTQYF; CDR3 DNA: TGTGCCAGCAGCTCCAGCCGAAACAGGGGAGATACGCAGTATTTT
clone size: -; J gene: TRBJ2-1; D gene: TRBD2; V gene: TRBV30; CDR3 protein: CAWNKAGGSGEQFF; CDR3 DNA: TGTGCCTGGAATAAAGCGGGAGGATCGGGTGAGCAGTTCTTC
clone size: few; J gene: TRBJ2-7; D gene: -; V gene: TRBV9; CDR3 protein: CASSVGGVPYEQYF; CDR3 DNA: TGTGCCAGCAGCGTAGGAGGAGTCCCCTACGAGCAGTACTTC
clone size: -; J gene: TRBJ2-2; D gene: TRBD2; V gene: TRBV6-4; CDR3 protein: CASSATSDANTGELFF; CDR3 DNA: TGTGCCAGCAGTGCTACTAGCGATGCGAACACCGGGGAGCTGTTTTTT
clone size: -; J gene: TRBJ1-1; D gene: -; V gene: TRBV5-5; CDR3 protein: CASSSTGRRSTEAFF; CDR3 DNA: TGTGCCAGCAGCTCAACAGGGCGAAGGAGCACTGAAGCTTTCTTT
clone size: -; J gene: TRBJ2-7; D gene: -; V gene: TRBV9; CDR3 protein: CASSVGNRWDEQYF; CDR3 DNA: TGTGCCAGCAGCGTAGGTAATAGGTGGGACGAGCAGTACTTC
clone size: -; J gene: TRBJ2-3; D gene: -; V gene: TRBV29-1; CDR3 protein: CSVEVRYTDTQYF; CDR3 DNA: TGCAGCGTTGAGGTCAGATACACAGATACGCAGTATTTT
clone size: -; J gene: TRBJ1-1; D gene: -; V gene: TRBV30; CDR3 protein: CAWSKIVPNTEAFF; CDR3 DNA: TGTGCCTGGAGTAAAATTGTACCGAACACTGAAGCTTTCTTT
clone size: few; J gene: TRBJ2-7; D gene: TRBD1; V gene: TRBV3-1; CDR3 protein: CASRRQGWYEQYF; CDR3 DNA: TGTGCCAGCAGACGACAGGGATGGTACGAGCAGTACTTC
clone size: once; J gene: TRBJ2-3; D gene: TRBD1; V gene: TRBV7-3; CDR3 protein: CASSPGTGGPTDTQYF; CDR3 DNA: TGTGCCAGCAGCCCTGGGACAGGGGGCCCCACAGATACGCAGTATTTT
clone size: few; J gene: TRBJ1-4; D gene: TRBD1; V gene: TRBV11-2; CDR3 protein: CASSSTGVNEKLFF; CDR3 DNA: TGTGCCAGCAGCTCCACAGGGGTGAATGAAAAACTGTTTTTT
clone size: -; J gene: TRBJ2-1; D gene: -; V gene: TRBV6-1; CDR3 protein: CASINDEQFF; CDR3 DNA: TGTGCCAGCATTAATGACGAGCAGTTCTTC
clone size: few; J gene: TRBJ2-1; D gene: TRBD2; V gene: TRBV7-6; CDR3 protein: CASSSGLARSSYNEQFF; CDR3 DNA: TGTGCCAGCAGCTCTGGACTAGCGAGGAGCTCCTACAATGAGCAGTTCTTC